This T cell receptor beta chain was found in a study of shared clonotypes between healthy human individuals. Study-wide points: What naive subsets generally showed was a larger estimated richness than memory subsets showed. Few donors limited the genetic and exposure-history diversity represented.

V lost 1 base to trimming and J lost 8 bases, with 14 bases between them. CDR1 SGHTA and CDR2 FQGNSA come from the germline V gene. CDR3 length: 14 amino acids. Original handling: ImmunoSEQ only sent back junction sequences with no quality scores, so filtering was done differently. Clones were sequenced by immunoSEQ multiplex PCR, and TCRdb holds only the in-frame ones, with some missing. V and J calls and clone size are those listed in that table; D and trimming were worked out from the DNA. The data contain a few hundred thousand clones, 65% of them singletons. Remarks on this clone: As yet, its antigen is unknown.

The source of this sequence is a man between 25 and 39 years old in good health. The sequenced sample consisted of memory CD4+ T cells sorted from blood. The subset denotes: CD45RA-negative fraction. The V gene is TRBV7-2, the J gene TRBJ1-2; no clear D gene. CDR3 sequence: CASSLGRASRGYTF. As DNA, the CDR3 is TGTGCCAGCAGCTTAGGGCGTGCTAGCAGGGGCTACACCTTC.